This section outlines one TCR beta chain sequence together with its context. The data derive from a study of T cell responses to AZD1222 COVID-19 vaccine. Libraries were prepared by immunoSEQ multiplex PCR; TCRdb keeps only in-frame clonotypes and omits some of them. The sample consists of roughly 70,000 clones, 82% of them appearing once. This sample comprised peripheral blood, obtained on day 0 of AZD1222 vaccination. This TCR derives from an adult in good health.

For the CDR3, the DNA is TGTGCCAGCAGCCAGTGGACTAGCGGGGGACAAGAGACCCAGTACTTC. It specifies CASSQWTSGGQETQYF. The chain recombines TRBV7-6 with TRBJ2-5, with 13 bases lining up with TRBD2. V was pared by 5 bases and J by 2 bases, with 5 bases of the junction left unmatched. The CDR3 extends over 16 amino acids. The germline CDR1 and CDR2 sequences are SGHVS and FNYEAQ.